The 26 T cell receptor beta chains listed next were all sequenced from one sample in a study of Graves' ophthalmopathy and Graves' hyperthyroidism. Scientists amplified the TCR beta CDR3 regions from RNA transcripts. Amplification began with first-round RT-PCR using HTBI primers, then second-round multiplex PCR was performed. TCRdb recomputed calls from the multiplex PCR reads with MiXCR, one row per CDR3 protein. The data contain about 380,000 distinct CDR3 sequences, approximately 15% of them singletons. The sequenced sample was peripheral blood. These receptors were obtained from a woman between 18 and 29 years old with stable Graves' hyperthyroidism.

V is TRBV10-3 and J is TRBJ2-2; D not certain. The germline gives CDR1 ENHRY, CDR2 SYGVKD. V gave up 3 bases and J gave up 5 bases, with 13 bases separating them. The CDR3 loop spans 15 amino acids. The CDR3 spells CAISDKLKGTGELFF. CDR3 nucleotides: TGTGCCATCAGTGATAAGCTTAAGGGAACCGGGGAGCTGTTTTTT.

This clonotype was observed at least ten times. J is TRBJ1-2 and V is TRBV6-2 or TRBV6-3, with D possibly TRBD1 on 5 matching bases. CDR1 and CDR2 (germline): MNHEY, SVGEGT. The germline V and J ends were trimmed by 2 bases and 6 bases, with 13 bases remaining between them. This CDR3 is 14 amino acids long. The CDR3 here is CASSYGGGLHGYTF. The CDR3 DNA follows: TGTGCCAGCAGTTACGGGGGAGGTCTACATGGCTACACCTTC.

The gene calls are TRBV9 and TRBJ1-5; TRBD1 agrees at 9 bases. The length of the CDR3 is 16 residues. The ends lost 4 bases at V and 4 bases at J; junction bases unmatched: 9. Germline V lookup: CDR1 SGDLS, CDR2 YYNGEE. In DNA, the CDR3 is TGTGCCAGCAGCCCCCGGGACAGGGCATGGAATCAGCCCCAGCATTTT. Its protein is CASSPRDRAWNQPQHF.

This clonotype occurred many times. The chain is built from TRBV6-1 and TRBJ1-5, with 10 nucleotides matching TRBD1. Germline V CDR1 and CDR2: MNHNS, SASEGT. V lost 6 bases and J lost 5; bases outside the gene matches: 10. There are 16 residues in the CDR3. The DNA of the CDR3 is TGTGCCAGCAGACCCAGACAGGGGGCTTTACATCAGCCCCAGCATTTT. It specifies CASRPRQGALHQPQHF.

This clonotype was observed at least ten times. This chain connects TRBV29-1 to TRBJ1-1; D is perhaps TRBD1 (5 bases). Germline V lookup: CDR1 SQVTM, CDR2 ANQGSEA. Trimming stripped 3 bases from V and 3 bases from J, with 11 bases between. This CDR3 is 13 amino acids long. CDR3 nucleotide sequence: TGCAGCGTTGAGCGAAGAGGGGACACTGAAGCTTTCTTT. This codes for CSVERRGDTEAFF.

In its sample, this clonotype was seen many times. The chain has TRBV11-2 and TRBJ2-7; D is ambiguous. This CDR3 spans 12 amino acids. The ends were cut back, 6 bases at V and 3 bases at J, with 9 bases in the middle. The germline gives CDR1 SGHAT, CDR2 FQNNGV. The CDR3: CASSVRVYEQYF. The CDR3 coding sequence is TGTGCCAGCAGTGTTCGAGTCTACGAGCAGTACTTC.

The chain couples TRBV19 to TRBJ1-6; 10 positions agree with TRBD1. Germline V lookup: CDR1 LNHDA, CDR2 SQIVND (reference sequence). The CDR3 spans 13 residues. J lost 9 bases, V lost 8 bases, and 4 bases had no gene match. CDR3 in amino acids: CASAGQGISPLHF. CDR3 nucleotide sequence: TGTGCCAGTGCGGGACAGGGGATTTCACCCCTCCACTTT.

This clonotype was counted ten times or more. Germline is not matched at one junction end, which may reflect a read error. This sequence joins TRBV5-1 and TRBJ1-1, with TRBD1 as a possible D gene (6 bases). This CDR3 region has 15 residues. From germline, CDR1 is SGHRS and CDR2 YFSETQ. DNA for the CDR3: TGTGCCAGTAGTCTCGCCGGGACACTTAACACTGAAGCTTTCTTT. Translation: CASSLAGTLNTEAFF. Based on the CDR3 plus reference TRBV5-1 and TRBJ1-1, the full variable domain is KAGVTQTPRYLIKTRGQQVTLSCSPISGHRSVSWYQQTPGQGLQFLFEYFSETQRNKGNFPGRFSGRQFSNSRSEMNVSTLELGDSALYLCASSLAGTLNTEAFFGQGTRLTVV.

This clonotype was found many times. The chain couples TRBV11-3 to TRBJ1-1; D is undetermined. Germline V gives CDR1 SGHNT, CDR2 YENEEA. The germline V and J ends were trimmed by 0 bases and 2 bases, with 10 bases remaining between them. There are 15 residues in the CDR3. DNA for the CDR3: TGTGCCAGCAGCTTAGATGTGGACTTAAACACTGAAGCTTTCTTT. It is translated as CASSLDVDLNTEAFF.

This clonotype was recorded at least ten times. This chain joins TRBV15 and TRBJ2-7, with 10 bases lining up with TRBD1. The CDR3 is 15 residues long. The trim removed 0 bases at V and 2 bases at J, leaving 1 base unmatched. Germline V CDR1 and CDR2: LNHNV, YYDKDF (reference sequence). CDR3 coding DNA: TGTGCCACCAGCAGAGAGGGACAGGGGACCTACGAGCAGTACTTC. Translating it yields CATSREGQGTYEQYF. Together with reference TRBV15 and TRBJ2-7, the CDR3 gives the full variable domain: DAMVIQNPRYQVTQFGKPVTLSCSQTLNHNVMYWYQQKSSQAPKLLFHYYDKDFNNEADTPDNFQSRRPNTSFCFLDIRSPGLGDTAMYLCATSREGQGTYEQYFGPGTRLTVT.

The sample holds a few counts of this clonotype. The germline gene is not matched at one end of the junction; a read error may be the cause. The rearrangement links TRBV19 to TRBJ2-4; possible D gene TRBD2, 5 bases. Per the germline V gene, CDR1 is LNHDA and CDR2 is SQIVND (reference sequence). The CDR3 has 15 residues. CDR3 DNA: TGTGCCAGTAGTATATCCGGGGTAGCCAAAAACATTAAGTACTTC. Translated, it gives CASSISGVAKNIKYF.

The chain links TRBV12-3 or TRBV12-4 to TRBJ1-2; 12 bases are a match to TRBD1. The CDR3 is made up of 18 amino acids. V was clipped by 0 bases and J by 5 bases; unmatched bases: 10. CDR3 nucleotide sequence: TGTGCCAGCAGTTTAGCATTCCCGGGACAGGGGGCTGATTATGGCTACACCTTC. This sequence encodes CASSLAFPGQGADYGYTF.

This clonotype was seen at least ten times. The V call is TRBV28, the J call TRBJ2-5, with D perhaps matching TRBD2 (6 bases). The length of the CDR3 is 14 residues. V was shortened by 3 bases and J by 2 bases, with 10 bases between the two germline ends. Germline V CDR1 and CDR2: MDHEN, SYDVKM. The CDR3, as DNA: TGTGCCAGCAGTTTTGGGGACTTACAAGAGACCCAGTACTTC. Protein: CASSFGDLQETQYF.

This clonotype was seen a few times. The chain uses TRBV5-1 and TRBJ1-2, with 7 positions matching TRBD1. Germline values: CDR1 SGHRS, CDR2 YFSETQ. The CDR3 loop spans 15 amino acids. The trim removed 4 bases at V and 0 bases at J, leaving 6 bases unmatched. CDR3 amino acids: CASSPWTGANYGYTF. Here the CDR3 DNA reads TGCGCCAGCAGCCCCTGGACAGGAGCTAACTATGGCTACACCTTC. The variable domain in full, with the rest retrieved from reference TRBV5-1 and TRBJ1-2, is KAGVTQTPRYLIKTRGQQVTLSCSPISGHRSVSWYQQTPGQGLQFLFEYFSETQRNKGNFPGRFSGRQFSNSRSEMNVSTLELGDSALYLCASSPWTGANYGYTFGSGTRLTVV.

This clonotype has a single count. V gene TRBV7-2 combines with J gene TRBJ2-7; 13 bases agree with TRBD2. CDR1 is SGHTA, CDR2 FQGNSA, per germline. V dropped 0 bases and J dropped 6; count of bases not matched to a gene: 5. The CDR3 is 16 residues long. DNA of the CDR3: TGTGCCAGCAGCTTAGCGGAGGGACTAGCGGGGATCGAGCAGTACTTC. This gives the protein CASSLAEGLAGIEQYF.

Remarks on this clonotype: Because the CDR3 is missing its conserved closing phenylalanine or tryptophan, this is likely a read error. The CDR3 reads CASSSWTDATYEQYD. CDR3 DNA sequence: TGTGCCAGCAGTTCCTGGACGGACGCGACCTACGAGCAGTACGAC. This rearrangement joins TRBV6-2 or TRBV6-3 to TRBJ2-7; D gene unclear. CDR1 is MNHEY and CDR2 is SVGEGT in the germline V gene. This CDR3 is 15 amino acids long. With 4 bases removed from V and 2 bases from J, the gap between germline ends came to 15 bases.

This clonotype was counted many times. The V gene is TRBV3-1, the J gene TRBJ1-2; D is unclear. The CDR3 is made up of 13 amino acids. Germline V gene lookup returns CDR1 LGHDT and CDR2 YNNKEL (reference sequence). V dropped 0 bases and J dropped 0 bases, with 2 bases sitting between them. The CDR3 loop reads CASSQDANYGYTF. DNA for the CDR3: TGTGCCAGCAGCCAAGATGCTAACTATGGCTACACCTTC.

This clonotype was detected many times. The rearrangement uses TRBV2 and TRBJ1-1; D not resolved. The CDR3 is made up of 14 amino acids. V lost 2 bases and J 0 bases, leaving 7 bases between the germline ends. Germline V gene data show CDR1 as SNHLY and CDR2 as FYNNEI. CDR3 residues: CASSERQLNTEAFF. The CDR3 nucleotides read TGTGCCAGCAGTGAACGGCAGTTGAACACTGAAGCTTTCTTT. Drawing the rest from reference TRBV2 and TRBJ1-1, the complete variable domain is EPEVTQTPSHQVTQMGQEVILRCVPISNHLYFYWYRQILGQKVEFLVSFYNNEISEKSEIFDDQFSVERPDGSNFTLKIRSTKLEDSAMYFCASSERQLNTEAFFGQGTRLTVV.

This clonotype has ten or more counts. The chain recombines TRBV19 with TRBJ1-1; D gene unclear. Per germline, CDR1 LNHDA and CDR2 SQIVND (reference sequence). V was clipped by 7 bases and J by 4 bases, with 13 bases between them. CDR3 length equals 13 residues. This CDR3 is CASTRNYGTEAFF. As DNA, the CDR3 is TGTGCCAGTACCCGGAATTATGGCACTGAAGCTTTCTTT.

The chain employs TRBV30 and TRBJ1-6; D is perhaps TRBD1 (5 bases). The CDR3 extends over 16 amino acids. Germline V gene sequence: CDR1 GTSNPN, CDR2 SVGIG (reference sequence). The V and J ends lost 1 base and 7 bases respectively, with 17 bases between them. The CDR3 coding sequence is TGTGCCTGGAGTGGTGGCTCAGGGAAGGGCAATTCACCCCTCCACTTT. Translated: CAWSGGSGKGNSPLHF.

This clonotype was picked up many times. The chain has TRBV20-1 and TRBJ1-2; D is uncertain. The germline gives CDR1 DFQATT, CDR2 SNEGSKA (reference sequence). This CDR3 spans 15 amino acids. V lost 0 bases and J lost 0, with 11 bases in between. The CDR3 spells CSARDIAGANYGYTF. CDR3 DNA: TGCAGTGCTAGAGATATAGCCGGAGCTAACTATGGCTACACCTTC.

The gene calls are TRBV7-6 and TRBJ1-1; D is perhaps TRBD1 (5 bases). Trimming removed 1 base at V and 1 base at J, with 10 bases between. This CDR3 region has 15 residues. CDR1 is SGHVS, CDR2 FNYEAQ, per germline. The CDR3 DNA is TGTGCCAGCAGCTTAGTCCCAGGGTGGAACACTGAAGCTTTCTTT. Translated: CASSLVPGWNTEAFF. Supplemented by reference TRBV7-6 and TRBJ1-1, the full variable domain reads GAGVSQSPRYKVTKRGQDVALRCDPISGHVSLYWYRQALGQGPEFLTYFNYEAQQDKSGLPNDRFSAERPEGSISTLTIQRTEQRDSAMYRCASSLVPGWNTEAFFGQGTRLTVV.

This clonotype showed up just a few times. CDR3 residues: CASSEKGMNTEAFF. For the CDR3, the DNA is TGCGCCAGCAGTGAGAAGGGGATGAACACTGAAGCTTTCTTT. The rearrangement uses TRBV10-1 and TRBJ1-1; tentative D call: TRBD1 (5 bases). This CDR3 comprises 14 residues. V shed 2 bases and J shed 0 bases, with 7 bases lying between them. Germline CDR1 reads WNHNN; CDR2 reads SYGVQD (reference sequence).

This sequence joins TRBV6-1 and TRBJ2-2; no reliable D call. The V gene lost 6 bases and the J gene lost 5 bases, with 7 bases spanning the gap. The CDR3 consists of 12 residues. The germline gives CDR1 MNHNS, CDR2 SASEGT. DNA for the CDR3: TGTGCCAGCAGGACATTAACCGGGGAGCTGTTTTTT. It translates to CASRTLTGELFF.

The sample holds many counts of this clonotype. This chain links TRBV19 with TRBJ1-1; D is ambiguous. Germline V gene data show CDR1 as LNHDA and CDR2 as SQIVND (reference sequence). Trimming removed 3 bases from V and 3 bases from J, with 8 bases in between. This CDR3 has 13 amino acids. This chain's CDR3 is CASSMGSYTEAFF. The CDR3, as DNA: TGTGCCAGTAGTATGGGCTCCTACACTGAAGCTTTCTTT.

This clonotype was recorded at least ten times. CDR3 protein: CASSSGGAAFF. CDR3 DNA: TGCGCCAGCAGTAGTGGAGGGGCGGCTTTCTTT. The chain carries TRBV5-1 and TRBJ1-1, with D possibly being TRBD1 (5 bases). From germline, CDR1 is SGHRS and CDR2 YFSETQ. V lost 5 bases and J lost 11, with 13 bases in between. The length of the CDR3 is 11 residues.